The 29 T cell receptor beta chains in this list originate from one sample, sequenced in a study of blood T cell repertoires in COVID-19. Profiling relied on immunoSEQ multiplex PCR, and the TCRdb table lists in-frame clones only, not all of them. The data show some 160,000 clones, around 89% seen once. Source material: PBMCs or T cells enriched from blood (not recorded which). Receptor source: a woman in her fifties or sixties who had recovered from COVID-19.

The chain couples TRBV4-3 to TRBJ2-1; D unresolved. Germline values: CDR1 LGHNA, CDR2 YSLEER. V was pared by 1 base and J by 8 bases, with 6 bases between. The CDR3 sequence is 12 residues long. This CDR3 reads CASSQGHDEQFF. The CDR3 nucleotides are TGCGCCAGCAGCCAAGGACATGATGAGCAGTTCTTC.

This chain links TRBV6-5 with TRBJ2-2; TRBD1 aligns across 9 bases. V lost 5 bases and J lost 8; bases outside the gene matches: 9. CDR3 length equals 15 residues. CDR1 and CDR2 from the germline V gene are MNHEY and SVGAGI. CDR3 DNA sequence: TGTGCCAGCAGTCCAACAACAGGGGGCGGAGGGGAGCTGTTTTTT. Amino acids: CASSPTTGGGGELFF.

This clone was detected a few times. This sequence joins TRBV29-1 and TRBJ2-7; perhaps TRBD1 as D (6 bases). The CDR3 is 12 residues long. Germline V gene data show CDR1 as SQVTM and CDR2 as ANQGSEA. The ends were cut back, 5 bases at V and 0 bases at J, with 8 bases in the middle. CDR3 residues: CSVSDSSYEQYF. The DNA of the CDR3 is TGCAGCGTTTCGGACAGCTCCTACGAGCAGTACTTC.

The chain carries TRBV29-1 and TRBJ2-1, with 8 bases matching TRBD2. The ends lost 1 base at V and 10 bases at J; junction bases unmatched: 3. Germline CDR1 SQVTM, CDR2 ANQGSEA. This CDR3 region has 12 residues. The CDR3 spells CSVEVAGREQFF. For the CDR3, the DNA is TGCAGCGTTGAAGTAGCGGGGAGGGAGCAGTTCTTC.

This clone occurred a few times. The V and J genes are TRBV7-9 and TRBJ1-1; possible D gene TRBD1, 6 bases. Germline lookup yields CDR1 SEHNR and CDR2 FQNEAQ (reference sequence). This CDR3 contains 15 residues. V lost 1 base, J lost 0 bases, and 9 bases lay in between. CDR3 nucleotides: TGTGCCAGCAGCTTAGAAGGGACAATGAACACTGAAGCTTTCTTT. This sequence encodes CASSLEGTMNTEAFF.

This chain connects TRBV27 to TRBJ1-3; D remains unclear. Germline V gene data show CDR1 as MNHEY and CDR2 as SMNVEV (reference sequence). The V end was cut by 3 bases, the J end by 0 bases, with 6 bases between. The CDR3 runs 14 residues. CDR3 sequence reads: CASSFSVSGNTIYF. The CDR3 DNA is TGTGCCAGCAGTTTCTCGGTCTCTGGAAACACCATATATTTT.

The chain has TRBV6-5 and TRBJ2-7; TRBD2 agrees at 12 bases. Unmatched junction bases numbered 5, after V lost 2 bases and J lost 6 bases. The CDR3 spans 15 residues. Germline CDR1 and CDR2: MNHEY and SVGAGI. The CDR3 region is CASSYVPSGGAEQYF. In nucleotides, the CDR3 is TGTGCCAGCAGTTACGTTCCTAGCGGGGGGGCCGAGCAGTACTTC.

The chain couples TRBV7-8 to TRBJ2-7; the match to TRBD2 covers 12 bases. Germline lookup yields CDR1 SGHVS and CDR2 FQNEAQ. The ends lost 5 bases at V and 4 bases at J; junction bases unmatched: 3. This CDR3 has 14 residues. CDR3 in amino acids: CASSVTSGGYEQYF. The CDR3 DNA sequence: TGTGCCAGCAGCGTAACTAGCGGGGGGTACGAGCAGTACTTC.

This clone was seen more than once but under ten times. V is TRBV4-3 and J is TRBJ1-2; D gene ambiguous. There are 15 residues in the CDR3. Looked up from germline, CDR1 is LGHNA and CDR2 is YSLEER. The ends were cut back, 0 bases at V and 1 base at J, with 9 bases in the middle. CDR3 coding DNA: TGCGCCAGCAGCCAAGATCTCGGGAATAACTATGGCTACACCTTC. Translating gives CASSQDLGNNYGYTF.

The chain couples TRBV6-5 to TRBJ2-1; 9 bases fit TRBD2. Trimming at V came to 0 bases and at J to 8 bases, leaving 5 bases not matched to a gene. Germline V gene lookup returns CDR1 MNHEY and CDR2 SVGAGI. The CDR3 is made up of 15 amino acids. This CDR3 reads CASSYSAGGGDEQFF. DNA of the CDR3: TGTGCCAGCAGTTACTCCGCGGGGGGGGGCGATGAGCAGTTCTTC.

This clone has just one count. J is TRBJ2-1 and V is TRBV3-1 (or the pseudogene TRBV3-2), with TRBD1 as a possible D gene (6 bases). V lost 5 bases and J 5 bases, leaving 7 bases between the germline ends. Looked up from germline, CDR1 is LGHDT and CDR2 is YNNKEL (reference sequence). The CDR3 sequence is 12 residues long. CDR3 sequence: CASSRTDNEQFF. CDR3 coding DNA: TGTGCCAGCAGCAGGACAGACAATGAGCAGTTCTTC.

The J gene is TRBJ1-3, the V gene TRBV7-2, with D unresolved. Germline CDR1 is SGHTA and CDR2 is FQGNSA. The CDR3 has 13 residues. V lost 6 bases to trimming and J lost 2 bases, with 8 bases between them. The CDR3 region is CASSPGTGNTIYF. For the CDR3, the DNA is TGTGCCAGCAGTCCGGGGACTGGAAACACCATATATTTT. Together with reference TRBV7-2 and TRBJ1-3, the CDR3 gives the full variable domain: GAGVSQSPSNKVTEKGKDVELRCDPISGHTALYWYRQSLGQGLEFLIYFQGNSAPDKSGLPSDRFSAERTGGSVSTLTIQRTQQEDSAVYLCASSPGTGNTIYFGEGSWLTVV.

This chain joins TRBV7-2 and TRBJ1-4, with TRBD1 identical over 9 bases. The CDR3 length is 15 residues. Germline V gene data show CDR1 as SGHTA and CDR2 as FQGNSA. After removal of 5 bases from V and 5 bases from J, the junction contained 6 bases not matched to a gene. The chain's CDR3 is CASSHLTGGNEKLFF. In DNA form, the CDR3 reads TGTGCCAGCAGCCATCTGACAGGGGGGAATGAAAAACTGTTTTTT.

The gene calls are TRBV2 and TRBJ2-2; 7 bases agree with TRBD2. There are 16 residues in the CDR3. V lost 4 bases to trimming and J lost 2 bases; unmatched junction nucleotides: 7. Germline CDR1 is SNHLY and CDR2 is FYNNEI. The CDR3 region is CASSVDGGTNTGELFF. Written as DNA, the CDR3 is TGTGCCAGCAGTGTGGACGGGGGGACCAACACCGGGGAGCTGTTTTTT.

This chain connects TRBV7-9 to TRBJ1-2; TRBD1 matches at 8 bases. Unmatched junction bases numbered 8, after V lost 5 bases and J lost 6 bases. The CDR3 spans 14 residues. Germline V gene sequence: CDR1 SEHNR, CDR2 FQNEAQ (reference sequence). For the CDR3, the DNA is TGTGCCAGCAGCAACCCAGGGGGCTGGGATGGCTACACCTTC. It yields the protein CASSNPGGWDGYTF.

The table lists this clone with a few counts. The rearrangement uses TRBV5-1 and TRBJ1-1, with D hard to call. The germline V gene has CDR1 SGHRS and CDR2 YFSETQ. The CDR3 has 14 residues. V was cut by 2 bases and J by 3 bases, with 11 bases left in between. This CDR3 reads CASSLESTDTEAFF. The DNA of the CDR3 is TGCGCCAGCAGCTTAGAGAGTACTGACACTGAAGCTTTCTTT. The full variable domain, rest sourced from reference TRBV5-1 and TRBJ1-1, is KAGVTQTPRYLIKTRGQQVTLSCSPISGHRSVSWYQQTPGQGLQFLFEYFSETQRNKGNFPGRFSGRQFSNSRSEMNVSTLELGDSALYLCASSLESTDTEAFFGQGTRLTVV.

The V gene is TRBV29-1, the J gene TRBJ1-5; D is undetermined. V lost 6 bases, J lost 5 bases, and 14 bases lay in between. Germline V lookup: CDR1 SQVTM, CDR2 ANQGSEA. The CDR3 sequence is 13 residues long. CDR3 residues: CSVAGNRDQPQHF. The CDR3 region has the DNA TGCAGCGTCGCGGGCAACAGAGATCAGCCCCAGCATTTT. Full variable domain (missing parts from reference TRBV29-1 and TRBJ1-5): SAVISQKPSRDICQRGTSLTIQCQVDSQVTMMFWYRQQPGQSLTLIATANQGSEATYESGFVIDKFPISRPNLTFSTLTVSNMSPEDSSIYLCSVAGNRDQPQHFGDGTRLSIL.

CDR3 DNA sequence: TGTGCCAGCAGCTTAGCAGGGAAAGGTGCCGGGGAGCTGTTTTTT. It translates to CASSLAGKGAGELFF. The chain is built from TRBV11-3 and TRBJ2-2; D might be TRBD1 (5 bases). The CDR3 runs 15 residues. Germline loops: CDR1 SGHNT, CDR2 YENEEA. Trimming took off 1 base at V and 6 bases at J, with 12 bases between the two ends.

V and J are TRBV19 and TRBJ1-6; D unclear. The CDR3 is made up of 16 amino acids. Germline V gives CDR1 LNHDA, CDR2 SQIVND (reference sequence). V lost 1 base and J 0 bases, leaving 7 bases between the germline ends. As DNA, the CDR3 is TGTGCCAGTAGTATAGGCAGAAGCTCCTATAATTCACCCCTCCACTTT. It specifies CASSIGRSSYNSPLHF.

This clone appeared once. The chain is built from TRBV6-5 and TRBJ1-5; a weak D match, TRBD1 (6 bases). Looked up from germline, CDR1 is MNHEY and CDR2 is SVGAGI. The CDR3 has 14 amino acids. Trimming took off 7 bases at V and 0 bases at J, with 10 bases between the two ends. Written as DNA, the CDR3 is TGTGCCAGCAAGAGACAGGATAGCAATCAGCCCCAGCATTTT. This gives the protein CASKRQDSNQPQHF.

The chain is built from TRBV7-6 and TRBJ1-3; no reliable D call. Germline V lookup: CDR1 SGHVS, CDR2 FNYEAQ. V was trimmed by 5 bases and J by 2 bases, leaving 7 bases between them. The CDR3 sequence is 13 residues long. CDR3 DNA: TGTGCCAGCAGCCTCAGTGCTGGAAACACCATATATTTT. Its protein is CASSLSAGNTIYF.

The V gene is TRBV15, the J gene TRBJ2-5, with 7 positions matching TRBD2. The germline V gene encodes CDR1 LNHNV and CDR2 YYDKDF (reference sequence). The CDR3 loop spans 15 amino acids. V gave up 1 base and J gave up 5 bases; unmatched junction bases: 7. CDR3 protein: CATSRGTRDEETQYF. DNA of the CDR3: TGTGCCACCAGCAGAGGGACTAGAGATGAGGAGACCCAGTACTTC.

The rearrangement links TRBV19 to TRBJ2-7; 9 nucleotides agree with TRBD2. After removal of 11 bases from V and 3 bases from J, the junction contained 14 bases not matched to a gene. The CDR3 extends over 15 amino acids. Germline V lookup: CDR1 LNHDA, CDR2 SQIVND (reference sequence). CDR3 residues: CASKETSGSHYEQYF. For the CDR3, the DNA is TGTGCCTCCAAAGAGACTAGCGGCTCACACTACGAGCAGTACTTC.

The chain links TRBV18 to TRBJ1-1; D remains ambiguous. With 6 bases removed from V and 1 base from J, the gap between germline ends came to 9 bases. The CDR3 runs to 13 residues. Germline V CDR1 and CDR2: KGHSH, LQKENI. The CDR3 DNA reads as TGTGCCAGCTCGGAGGACCAGAACACTGAAGCTTTCTTT. Its translation: CASSEDQNTEAFF.

This clone was recorded a few times. This rearrangement joins TRBV2 to TRBJ1-2, with D perhaps TRBD1 (6 bases). Between the trimmed V and J ends, which lost 4 bases and 8 bases, there was a span of 23 bases. CDR1 and CDR2 from the germline V gene are SNHLY and FYNNEI. The CDR3 has 16 residues. In DNA form, the CDR3 reads TGTGCCAGCAGTGCATACGGGATGAGGGGGAGGGGCGGCTACACCTTC. Its translation is CASSAYGMRGRGGYTF.

The chain is built from TRBV5-6 and TRBJ1-2; 8 positions match TRBD1. The V gene end was trimmed by 3 bases and the J gene end by 11 bases; junction bases not matched to a gene: 15. Per the germline V gene, CDR1 is SGHDT and CDR2 is YYEEEE. CDR3 length equals 15 residues. CDR3 loop: CASSYPPTGDSAYTF. DNA of the CDR3: TGTGCCAGCAGCTACCCCCCGACAGGGGACTCGGCATACACCTTC.

The rearrangement links TRBV5-4 to TRBJ2-7; 7 nucleotides align to TRBD1. In germline, CDR1 is SGHNT, CDR2 YYREEE (reference sequence). The CDR3 covers 14 residues. V shed 7 bases, J shed 1 base, and the junction held 8 bases outside the gene matches. CDR3 region: CASRPGGISYEQYF. The CDR3 DNA reads TGTGCCAGCCGCCCAGGGGGTATTTCCTACGAGCAGTACTTC. The full variable domain, its missing parts supplied by reference TRBV5-4 and TRBJ2-7, is ETGVTQSPTHLIKTRGQQVTLRCSSQSGHNTVSWYQQALGQGPQFIFQYYREEENGRGNFPPRFSGLQFPNYSSELNVNALELDDSALYLCASRPGGISYEQYFGPGTRLTVT.

The chain recombines TRBV4-3 with TRBJ2-7; TRBD1 matches 12 bases. Trimming took 2 bases from V and 5 from J; bases not matched to a gene: 10. Germline values: CDR1 LGHNA, CDR2 YSLEER. The CDR3 has 17 amino acids. CDR3 residues: CASSQKRGQGASNEQYF. The CDR3 region has the DNA TGCGCCAGCAGCCAAAAAAGGGGACAGGGGGCTTCTAACGAGCAGTACTTC.

The chain is built from TRBV7-2 and TRBJ2-7; D call uncertain. Trimming shortened V by 5 bases and J by 0 bases, and 5 bases separated the two germline ends. Germline CDR1 SGHTA, CDR2 FQGNSA. The CDR3 is 12 amino acids. CDR3 sequence reads: CASSASSYEQYF. The CDR3 DNA reads TGTGCCAGCAGCGCGAGCTCCTACGAGCAGTACTTC.